This TCR beta chain comes out of a study of cytomegalovirus exposure and HLA in healthy donors. Using immunoSEQ multiplex PCR, the repertoire was profiled, and TCRdb retains in-frame clones only, with some absent. The data contain approximately 76,000 clones, nearly 95% of them singletons. The TCR comes from a woman aged 18-35 years in good health and CMV-seronegative. Sample: PBMCs.

This CDR3 is CASSESQGNTEAFF. CDR3 in DNA: TGCGCCAGCAGTGAGAGTCAGGGGAACACTGAAGCTTTCTTT. The chain has TRBV10-1 and TRBJ1-1, with D possibly matching TRBD1 (5 bases). Germline values: CDR1 WNHNN, CDR2 SYGVQD (reference sequence). The CDR3 consists of 14 residues. Trimming stripped 2 bases from V and 1 base from J, with 8 bases between.